This TCR beta chain emerged from a study of T cell responses to AZD1222 COVID-19 vaccine. The repertoire was sequenced with immunoSEQ multiplex PCR; TCRdb's copy has only in-frame clones and lacks some. The sample carries under 150,000 clones, 87% recorded once. The CDR3 covers 16 residues. The V gene end was trimmed by 6 bases and the J gene end by 2 bases; junction bases not matched to a gene: 11. The germline CDR1 and CDR2 sequences are MNHEY and SMNVEV (reference sequence). The material was peripheral blood, obtained 28 days after the second AZD1222 dose. This receptor was identified in an adult who received the AZD1222 COVID-19 vaccine. This sequence joins TRBV27 and TRBJ2-7; 9 positions match TRBD1. The chain's CDR3 is CASSPPPGQGAYEQYF. CDR3 in DNA: TGTGCCAGCAGCCCCCCCCCGGGACAGGGCGCCTACGAGCAGTACTTC.